Below, 5 T cell receptor beta chains from the same sample are listed, as sequenced in a study of blood T cells in healthy people across ages. A second PCR of roughly 7 to 11 cycles used a sample-barcoded 5' primer and a J-beta primer mix. TCRdb re-called the 5' RACE reads with MiXCR, one entry per CDR3 protein. The data contain approximately 1.5 million distinct CDR3 sequences, 30% to 35% of them singletons. Sequenced sample: blood. These receptors were taken from a woman under 40 in good health.

This clonotype was seen a handful of times. This chain uses TRBV13 with TRBJ2-1; D gene uncertain. Germline values: CDR1 PRHDT, CDR2 FYEKMQ (reference sequence). CDR3 size: 14 residues. Trimming left V 2 bases short and J 8 bases short, with 13 bases between. The CDR3 spells CASSLRPQIDEQFF. CDR3 coding DNA: TGTGCCAGCAGCTTAAGACCGCAAATCGATGAGCAGTTCTTC.

The table lists this clonotype with a few counts. The V call is TRBV11-2, the J call TRBJ2-5, with TRBD2 matching 10 bases. The J call is doubtful: the DNA matches TRBJ2-7 better. Per germline, CDR1 SGHAT and CDR2 FQNNGV. The CDR3 is made up of 17 amino acids. The CDR3, as DNA: TGTGCCAGCAGCTTAACCGATAGCGGGGGGTCCACCTACGAGCAGTACTTC. The encoded protein is CASSLTDSGGSTYEQYF.

A word on this clonotype: With a much larger clone just one base away, this may be a read error. This chain joins TRBV4-1 and TRBJ2-1; 11 bases map to TRBD2. The CDR3 is 17 residues long. Per the germline V gene, CDR1 is MGHRA and CDR2 is YSYEKL. CDR3 nucleotide sequence: TGCGCCAGCGGCCAAGAGGCGGGGACTAGCGGCTACAATGAGCAGTTCTTC. This sequence encodes CASGQEAGTSGYNEQFF.

This clonotype appeared a few times. The chain joins TRBV20-1 to TRBJ1-2; a possible D gene is TRBD1 (5 bases). Germline V gene sequence: CDR1 DFQATT, CDR2 SNEGSKA (reference sequence). The CDR3 extends over 11 amino acids. V was shortened by 3 bases and J by 5 bases, with 7 bases between the two germline ends. The CDR3 region is CSASPGYGYTF. Here the CDR3 DNA reads TGCAGTGCTAGCCCAGGGTATGGCTACACCTTC.

The chain links TRBV20-1 to TRBJ2-6, with a tentative D call TRBD1 (6 bases). The CDR3 is 16 residues long. Germline assignment: CDR1 DFQATT and CDR2 SNEGSKA (reference sequence). The V end was cut by 6 bases, the J end by 0 bases, with 15 bases between. The CDR3 reads CSARFQGNSGANVLTF. The DNA for the CDR3 is TGCAGTGCACGATTCCAGGGGAACTCTGGGGCCAACGTCCTGACTTTC.